This passage covers 25 T cell receptor delta chains from one sample sequenced in a study of γδ T cells in repeated Plasmodium falciparum infection. TCRdb re-called the multiplex PCR reads through CATT. Of tens of thousands of delta-chain clones in the sample, around 1.4% were seen once. Bulk repertoires came from Vgamma9/Vdelta2+ or Vdelta2-negative gammadelta T cells flow-sorted from PBMC. Sample: gamma-delta T cells from blood. The receptors were gathered from a pool of human donors (malaria-infected and uninfected, not separated).

This clone was picked up many times. TCRdb's entry gives the protein of a much larger clone, which mismatches this DNA's translation at residue 10, likely from a read error; the protein reported here is translated from the DNA. The rearrangement joins TRDV2 to TRDJ1; 11 bases match TRDD3. This CDR3 has 17 amino acids. V dropped 3 bases and J dropped 0; count of bases not matched to a gene: 8. CDR1 is GEAIGNYY and CDR2 is EKD in the germline V gene. CDR3 DNA: TGTGCCTGTGACTCATTACTGGGGGATATGTACACCGATAAACTCATCTTT. Its translation: CACDSLLGDMYTDKLIF.

This clone was counted between two and nine times. A read error is likely here: a far larger clone is one base away. Other DNA sequences within the sample encode an identical CDR3. The chain has TRDV1 and TRDJ4; D is perhaps TRDD2 (9 bases). V lost 9 bases to trimming and J lost 2 bases, with 37 bases between them. CDR1 and CDR2 from the germline V gene are TSWWSYY and QGS. The CDR3 covers 20 residues. CDR3 residues: CALLGPLLPTRGISARPLIF. The CDR3 DNA sequence: TGTGCTCTACTTGGTCCCCTCCTTCCTACTAGGGGGATATCTGCTAGACCCCTGATCTTT.

This clone was observed at least ten times. The J gene is TRDJ1, the V gene TRDV1; 11 nucleotides line up with TRDD3. Assignment of the J gene here rests on matching the DNA to germline, because TCRdb gives none. V shed 1 base and J 2 bases; nucleotides not matched to a gene: 15. Per the germline V gene, CDR1 is TSWWSYY and CDR2 is QGS. The CDR3 totals 20 residues. CDR3 protein: CALGEPPVLGDMWGTDKLIF. CDR3 DNA sequence: TGTGCTCTTGGGGAACCCCCCGTACTGGGGGATATGTGGGGAACCGATAAACTCATCTTT.

The table lists this clone with a few counts. The protein that TCRdb holds for this DNA derives from a much larger clone and differs from the translated DNA at residue 12, which likely indicates a read error; the protein shown here is translated from the DNA. The V gene was identified as TRDV2, while no J gene was called; the table assigns TRDD3, which was not confirmed against the DNA. The length of the CDR3 is 14 residues. Germline-derived CDR1 and CDR2 are GEAIGNYY and EKD. CDR3 sequence reads: CACDPWGVTDKPIF. DNA of the CDR3: TGTGCCTGTGACCCATGGGGGGTCACCGATAAACCCATCTTT.

In its sample, this clone was seen many times. Translating this DNA gives a protein that differs at residue 4 from the TCRdb one, which belongs to a much larger clone; a read error is likely, and the protein shown is this translation. The chain links TRDV2 to TRDJ1; TRDD3 is a possible D gene (6 bases). TCRdb supplies no J gene; here it was assigned by aligning the nucleotide sequence to germline. The length of the CDR3 is 20 residues. Germline CDR1 and CDR2: GEAIGNYY and EKD. The germline V and J ends were trimmed by 5 bases and 4 bases, with 34 bases remaining between them. CDR3 residues: CACGPIKTPGTGKLLDKLIF. The CDR3 DNA sequence: TGTGCCTGTGGTCCCATTAAAACCCCGGGTACTGGGAAGTTACTCGATAAACTCATCTTT.

On this clone itself: TCRdb lists the protein of a much larger clone for this DNA, which differs at residue 4, so this is likely a read error; the protein given here is translated from the DNA itself. CDR3 sequence (DNA): TGTGCCTGTGTCACCGTACTGGGAACGAACCTGACAGCACAACTCTTCTTT. It specifies CACVTVLGTNLTAQLFF. The gene calls are TRDV2 and TRDJ2; a possible D gene is TRDD3 (6 bases). Here the J gene was assigned by germline matching of the DNA, as TCRdb has none. The CDR3 is 17 amino acids. In germline, CDR1 is GEAIGNYY, CDR2 EKD.

A remark on this clone: Only one base separates this from a far larger clonotype, so it likely reflects a read error. The identical CDR3 is also encoded by other nucleotide sequences in the sample. The rearrangement uses TRDV2 and TRDJ3, with 9 nucleotides matching TRDD3. Because TCRdb records no J gene, it was assigned here through a match of the DNA to germline. CDR3 length: 25 amino acids. The trim removed 2 bases at V and 1 base at J, leaving 26 bases unmatched. Per germline, CDR1 GEAIGNYY and CDR2 EKD. CDR3 in DNA: TGTGCCTGTGACAGGGTTGCGTCCCCCACCGGGGGATACACGCGGGAATCCTGGGACACCCGACAGATGTTTTTC. Its translation is CACDRVASPTGGYTRESWDTRQMFF.

The rearrangement joins TRDV1 to TRDJ1, with a weak D call TRDD2 (5 bases). The J gene was not available in TCRdb and was assigned here by matching the DNA to germline segments. The CDR3 covers 15 residues. Germline V lookup: CDR1 TSWWSYY, CDR2 QGS. V lost 2 bases to trimming and J lost 2 bases, with 12 bases between them. The CDR3 DNA sequence: TGTGCTCTTGGGGAATTCCTCCGCGGGACCGATAAACTCATCTTT. It encodes CALGEFLRGTDKLIF.

On this clone itself: TCRdb attributes to this sequence the protein of a much larger clone, which differs from the DNA translation at residue 15; a read error is likely, and the protein displayed is translated from the DNA. The V call is TRDV2, the J call TRDJ1; D remains unclear. Per germline, CDR1 GEAIGNYY and CDR2 EKD. This CDR3 is 18 amino acids long. This chain's CDR3 is CACDSIAGSMGNTDELIF. CDR3 bases: TGTGCCTGTGACTCGATAGCCGGCTCAATGGGAAACACCGATGAACTCATCTTT.

Comments on this clone: With only one base between it and a far larger clone, this is likely a read error. V usage is TRDV1 and J usage is TRDJ1; D is perhaps TRDD3 (5 bases). No J segment appears in TCRdb, so it was assigned here by matching the sequence to germline. Germline loops: CDR1 TSWWSYY, CDR2 QGS. The CDR3 has 16 residues. CDR3 in amino acids: CALGPAWGRNTDKLIF. The DNA of the CDR3 is TGCGCTCTTGGGCCTGCGTGGGGACGCAACACCGATAAACTCATCTTT.

In the case of this clone: This probably arose from a read error, given a far larger clone one base away. The sample has other DNA sequences that encode this CDR3 too. The chain uses TRAV14/DV4 and TRDJ1, with 10 bases that match TRDD3. The J gene, missing from TCRdb, was assigned here through DNA to germline matching. Germline CDR1 TSDPSYG, CDR2 QGSYDQQN (reference sequence). The CDR3 has 19 residues. The CDR3 nucleotides read TGCGCAATGAGAGAGGGTGATTCTCGTTACTGGGGGATCCCGCGGGGACTCATCTTT. Translating it yields CAMREGDSRYWGIPRGLIF.

This clone was counted only a few times. This DNA's translation and the protein TCRdb lists, from a much larger clone, do not match at residue 4, likely due to a read error; the protein shown is translated from the DNA. The chain is built from TRDV2 and TRDJ1; TRDD3 aligns across 12 bases. With V trimmed by 5 bases and J by 4 bases, 16 bases remained unmatched. CDR3 length equals 18 residues. Germline V lookup: CDR1 GEAIGNYY, CDR2 EKD. CDR3 protein: CACGTSPVWGIRSDKLIF. In DNA form, the CDR3 reads TGTGCCTGTGGCACTTCTCCGGTCTGGGGGATACGCAGCGATAAACTCATCTTT.

This clone was seen more than once but under ten times. A far larger clone is one nucleotide away, so this likely arose from a read error. Other nucleotide sequences in the sample specify the same CDR3. The chain uses TRDV2 and TRDJ2; 10 bases fit TRDD3. The J gene, left out of TCRdb, was set here by checking the DNA against germline. V was clipped by 4 bases and J by 5 bases; unmatched bases: 6. Germline-derived CDR1 and CDR2 are GEAIGNYY and EKD. CDR3 length: 15 residues. CDR3 bases: TGTGCCTGTGATCCCCTACTGGGGGATACAGCACAACTCTTCTTT. Its protein product is CACDPLLGDTAQLFF.

This clone has just a few counts. The protein recorded in TCRdb matches a much larger clone and deviates from this DNA's translation at residue 10, suggesting a read error; the protein here is obtained by translating the DNA. This chain links TRDV1 with TRDJ1, with TRDD3 identical over 9 bases. Germline matching of the DNA provided the J gene here, since TCRdb leaves it blank. The trim removed 4 bases at V and 9 bases at J, leaving 15 bases unmatched. The CDR3 is 16 amino acids. CDR1 is TSWWSYY, CDR2 QGS, per germline. CDR3 protein: CALGGGDGYRGIQLIF. The CDR3 coding sequence is TGTGCTCTTGGGGGGGGAGACGGGTACCGGGGGATACAACTCATCTTT.

This clone has only a few counts. Only one base separates this from a far larger clonotype, so it likely reflects a read error. Other DNA sequences in this specimen translate into the identical CDR3. This chain connects TRDV1 to TRDJ1; D unclear. Trimming took off 3 bases at V and 3 bases at J, with 5 bases between the two ends. Germline-derived CDR1 and CDR2 are TSWWSYY and QGS. The CDR3 runs to 12 residues. CDR3 DNA sequence: TGTGCTCTTGGGGAGCCCTCCGATAAACTCATCTTT. Protein product: CALGEPSDKLIF.

This clone was seen more than once but under ten times. This DNA translates differently at residue 8 from the TCRdb protein, which is that of a much larger clone; a read error is likely, and the protein shown is the DNA's own translation. The chain joins TRDV2 to TRDJ1, with TRDD3 identical over 10 bases. Germline V lookup: CDR1 GEAIGNYY, CDR2 EKD. Unmatched junction bases numbered 12, after V lost 0 bases and J lost 0 bases. The CDR3 is 19 amino acids. The chain's CDR3 is CACDTGLAGGYAHTDKLIF. The CDR3 DNA follows: TGTGCCTGTGACACCGGGCTTGCGGGGGGATACGCCCACACCGATAAACTCATCTTT.

This clone was seen more than once but under ten times. This DNA translates differently at residue 12 from the TCRdb protein, which is that of a much larger clone; a read error is likely, and the protein shown is the DNA's own translation. The gene calls are TRDV1 and TRDJ1; 7 bases line up with TRDD2. Matching the DNA to germline supplied the J gene, which TCRdb does not give. J gave up 0 bases and V 1 base, and 20 bases lay outside the gene matches. This CDR3 region has 21 residues. The germline CDR1 and CDR2 sequences are TSWWSYY and QGS. CDR3 bases: TGTGCTCTTGGGGAACCGATCCGAATTTCCTACGTGGTCTCGTACACCGATAAACTCATCTTT. Translation: CALGEPIRISYVVSYTDKLIF.

This clone was counted a few times. A far larger clone lies a single base away; this is likely a read error. Other DNA sequences within the sample encode an identical CDR3. V is TRDV1 and J is TRDJ1; tentatively, D is TRDD3 (6 bases). The J gene, left out of TCRdb, was set here by checking the DNA against germline. The germline V and J ends were trimmed by 0 bases and 4 bases, with 15 bases remaining between them. Per germline, CDR1 TSWWSYY and CDR2 QGS. This CDR3 is built from 16 residues. CDR3 amino acids: CALGELGHRGSDKLIF. DNA for the CDR3: TGTGCTCTTGGGGAACTAGGGCACCGGGGGAGCGATAAACTCATCTTT.

About this clone itself: The protein held in TCRdb is that of a much larger clone and does not match this DNA's translation at residue 4, likely because of a read error; the protein shown is translated from the DNA. The CDR3 reads CACISVAGGSSQTDKLIF. For the CDR3, the DNA is TGTGCCTGTATCAGTGTGGCTGGGGGATCTAGTCAAACCGATAAACTCATCTTT. The chain joins TRDV2 to TRDJ1; 9 bases are shared with TRDD3. No J gene is reported in TCRdb; it was inferred here by comparing the DNA with germline. The CDR3 consists of 18 residues. Trimming cost V 6 bases and J 2 bases; bases outside gene matches: 18. The germline gives CDR1 GEAIGNYY, CDR2 EKD.

Comment on this clone: With a far larger clone one base away, a read error is the likely cause. Other DNA sequences from this sample encode an identical CDR3 as well. J is TRDJ1 and V is TRDV1; 8 bases align to TRDD2. The V gene's germline CDR1 is TSWWSYY and CDR2 QGS. CDR3 size: 23 residues. The CDR3 here is CALGELKIFLLTPGIMYTDKLIF. DNA for the CDR3: TGCGCTCTTGGGGAACTCAAAATCTTCCTACTGACCCCGGGGATCATGTACACCGATAAACTCATCTTT.

This clone was observed a handful of times. This is likely an artifact of a read error, given a far larger clone one base away. Other DNA sequences in this specimen translate into the identical CDR3. The chain recombines TRDV1 with TRDJ1; 9 bases match TRDD3. No J gene was available from TCRdb, and it was assigned here by a germline match of the DNA. Germline V gene sequence: CDR1 TSWWSYY, CDR2 QGS. The CDR3 is 17 amino acids. CDR3 coding DNA: TGTGCCCTTGGGGAACCGGGGGATACCCCCTCCACCGATAAACTCATCTTT. Amino acid sequence: CALGEPGDTPSTDKLIF.

Many counts were recorded for this clone. The same CDR3 also results from other DNA sequences found in this sample. The V call is TRDV1, the J call TRDJ1, with D possibly TRDD2 on 9 matching bases. The CDR3 totals 21 residues. V gave up 5 bases and J gave up 1 base, with 32 bases separating them. Germline V gives CDR1 TSWWSYY, CDR2 QGS. This CDR3 is CALGSLPTPTYYWGPTDKLIF. The CDR3 DNA follows: TGTGCTCTTGGGTCCCTTCCTACACCTACATATTACTGGGGGCCCACCGATAAACTCATCTTT.

This rearrangement joins TRDV1 to TRDJ1; weak D call: TRDD2 (7 bases). Germline matching of the DNA provided the J gene here, since TCRdb leaves it blank. This CDR3 is built from 25 residues. Germline-derived CDR1 and CDR2 are TSWWSYY and QGS. Trimming pared 3 bases from V and 1 base from J, leaving 42 bases between. The CDR3 DNA is TGTGCTCTTGGGGACTTAAGGCCCATTCCTACGAGAATGGGGATGGCTTATAACTCCACCGATAAACTCATCTTT. Residues: CALGDLRPIPTRMGMAYNSTDKLIF.

This clone has only a few counts. TCRdb has a much larger clone's protein, which differs at residue 9 from the translation of this DNA, likely because of a read error; what is shown is the protein translated from the DNA. CDR3 DNA sequence: TGTGCCTGTGACTTCGGATACTGGAACACCCGACAGATGTTTTTC. Amino acid sequence: CACDFGYWNTRQMFF. The chain joins TRDV2 to TRDJ3, with D maybe TRDD3 (6 bases). CDR3 length: 15 residues. Germline V gene lookup returns CDR1 GEAIGNYY and CDR2 EKD.

To note about this clone: A read error is likely here: a far larger clone is one base away. The same CDR3 can be traced to other DNA sequences in this sample. This chain uses TRDV1 with TRDJ1; a possible D gene is TRDD3 (7 bases). Germline lookup yields CDR1 TSWWSYY and CDR2 QGS. V was cut by 0 bases and J by 7 bases, with 24 bases left in between. The CDR3 has 18 residues. CDR3 amino acids: CALGELPSYDGGGPKLIF. In DNA, the CDR3 is TGTGCTCTTGGGGAACTTCCCTCCTACGATGGTGGGGGACCTAAACTCATCTTT.